The clone carrying this T cell receptor (beta chain) was recorded only once. In the PCR, 60 Vbeta and 13 Jbeta primers were used. Libraries were prepared by immunoSEQ multiplex PCR; TCRdb keeps only in-frame clonotypes and omits some of them. The table records 50,000 or so clones, around three fifths of them present only once. These data are taken from a study of cytomegalovirus exposure and HLA in healthy donors. Trimming left V 6 bases short and J 6 bases short, with 12 bases between. Germline CDR1 and CDR2: MNHEY and SVGAGI. This CDR3 has 13 amino acids. The sample consisted of PBMCs. This receptor was taken from a human donor in good health. The V gene is TRBV6-5, the J gene TRBJ1-5; the D gene is possibly TRBD1 (6 bases). CDR3 coding DNA: TGTGCCAGCAGGCGACAGGAGCGTCAGCCCCAGCATTTT. Its protein product is CASRRQERQPQHF.